This TCR beta chain was retrieved from a study of cytomegalovirus exposure and HLA in healthy donors. Across the whole study: A prior analysis found 100 million to 140 million unique TCR beta sequences from 150 million to 200 million T cells. Notes on the study in general: In an earlier analysis, most TCR beta V segments were productive about 87% or about 30% of the time.

As regards this clone: Its target is not known.

Primers for the PCR totalled 60 Vbeta and 13 Jbeta. Assay used: immunoSEQ multiplex PCR; TCRdb lists only in-frame clones, some missing. The sample holds under 110,000 clones, 76% seen once. The TCR originated in a man aged 35 to 55 in good health and CMV-seronegative. Sequenced: PBMCs.

CDR3 in DNA: TGTGCCAGCAGCCAAGATCCGGCGGTGCAGTTCTTC. As protein: CASSQDPAVQFF. The chain employs TRBV4-2 and TRBJ2-1; no clear D gene. The CDR3 is 12 residues long. Per germline, CDR1 LGHNA and CDR2 YNFKEQ. V was cut by 0 bases and J by 12 bases, with 9 bases left in between.